The TCR beta chain described here comes from a study of blood T cell repertoires in COVID-19. About the research overall: Italy, Spain and the United States were the sources of the convalescent and acute COVID-19 samples.

Per the original methods: How many nucleated cells were present was estimated from reference gene primer amplification. The method was immunoSEQ multiplex PCR; TCRdb's version includes in-frame clones alone and lacks a portion of them. The D gene and trimming were derived from the DNA, and the V and J assignments and clone size from that table. The repertoire holds 400,000 to 500,000 clones, with just over 85% as singletons. The germline V gene has CDR1 SNHLY and CDR2 FYNNEI. The CDR3 covers 16 residues. J was trimmed by 0 bases and V by 7 bases; bases with no gene match: 9. The TCR sequence derives from a woman aged 25 to 39 with active or convalescent COVID-19. The chain links TRBV2 to TRBJ1-3; 7 bases match TRBD1. The sequenced sample was peripheral blood. CDR3 in amino acids: CASTRKGTDSGNTIYF. In DNA form, the CDR3 reads TGTGCCAGCACTAGAAAGGGGACAGACTCTGGAAACACCATATATTTT.